The clone carrying this TCR beta chain was observed a single time. Antigen: not known. This sample was included in a study of CD4+ T cells in melanoma. Study findings and constraints: Reportedly, melanoma neoantigen-specific CD4+ T cells showed varied differentiation states. CD8+ T cell, macrophage and B cell function reportedly correlated with neoantigen-specific CD4+ T cells.

Data came from immunoSEQ multiplex PCR; TCRdb stores just in-frame clones and leaves some out. The sample comprises around 100,000 clones, 92% of which are singletons, and about 3.5% rests with the top ten. CDR3 length equals 12 residues. V lost 2 bases, J lost 4 bases, and 6 bases lay in between. The germline V gene has CDR1 LNHDA and CDR2 SQIVND (reference sequence). The sequence came from a human donor with melanoma. The chain employs TRBV19 and TRBJ2-7; no firm D call. The sequencing sample was made of peripheral blood. The CDR3 loop is CASSIREYEQYF. The CDR3 nucleotides are TGTGCCAGTAGTATAAGGGAATACGAGCAGTACTTC.